The 21 T cell receptor beta chains below were found in one sample sequenced in a study of monozygotic twins with inflammatory bowel disease. TCRdb derives one entry per CDR3 protein from the 5' RACE reads, leaving out DNA. Recorded here are approximately 400,000 distinct CDR3 sequences; the top ten clones represent roughly 2.2%. The sample was blood. The receptors originated from a human donor with ulcerative colitis or Crohn's disease, or a healthy co-twin of an affected twin (not recorded which).

This chain joins TRBV7-2 and TRBJ2-1; checking the TCRdb D call of TRBD2 is not possible without DNA. Germline V gene data show CDR1 as SGHTA and CDR2 as FQGNSA. The CDR3 contains 15 residues. The CDR3 spells CASSPSGRGGSEQFF. Drawing the rest from reference TRBV7-2 and TRBJ2-1, the complete variable domain is GAGVSQSPSNKVTEKGKDVELRCDPISGHTALYWYRQSLGQGLEFLIYFQGNSAPDKSGLPSDRFSAERTGGSVSTLTIQRTQQEDSAVYLCASSPSGRGGSEQFFGPGTRLTVL.

The rearrangement joins TRBV20-1 to TRBJ2-1; the TRBD1 assignment by TCRdb is unverifiable without DNA. This CDR3 has 13 residues. Looked up from germline, CDR1 is DFQATT and CDR2 is SNEGSKA (reference sequence). CDR3 residues: CSAIGQVYNEQFF.

V and J are TRBV6-1 and TRBJ1-5; there is no DNA to check the TCRdb D call of TRBD1. The CDR3 contains 15 residues. Germline V gene sequence: CDR1 MNHNS, CDR2 SASEGT. The chain's CDR3 is CASTLKADGGQPQHF.

The chain combines TRBV20-1 with TRBJ2-1; TCRdb gives TRBD2 as the D gene, but with no DNA this cannot be confirmed. Germline V lookup: CDR1 DFQATT, CDR2 SNEGSKA (reference sequence). This CDR3 comprises 11 residues. This CDR3 is CSATAGTTKFF.

The chain links TRBV5-1 to TRBJ2-5; absent DNA, TCRdb's TRBD2 call cannot be checked. The CDR3 has 17 amino acids. The germline CDR1 and CDR2 sequences are SGHRS and YFSETQ. The CDR3 spells CASSSSTSGGARETQYF.

This chain joins TRBV2 and TRBJ1-2; TCRdb proposes TRBD1, but this gene call is untestable without DNA. This CDR3 region has 14 residues. Germline CDR1 SNHLY, CDR2 FYNNEI. The CDR3 loop reads CAVSSGGGIYGYTF.

The chain combines TRBV5-1 with TRBJ2-1; TCRdb's D call, TRBD1, is unchecked because there is no DNA. Germline CDR1 SGHRS, CDR2 YFSETQ. This CDR3 has 15 amino acids. The CDR3 sequence: CASNPRGVPYNEQFF.

The chain employs TRBV18 and TRBJ1-1; TCRdb's D call, TRBD1, is unchecked because there is no DNA. This CDR3 comprises 14 residues. Per the germline V gene, CDR1 is KGHSH and CDR2 is LQKENI. The CDR3 here is CASSPRLGGTEAFF.

The V and J genes are TRBV15 and TRBJ2-2. The germline CDR1 and CDR2 sequences are LNHNV and YYDKDF (reference sequence). CDR3 length: 15 residues. The chain's CDR3 is CATRGWGINTGELFF.

The V gene is TRBV25-1, the J gene TRBJ2-3; TCRdb's D gene call, TRBD1, goes unchecked for lack of DNA. Germline-derived CDR1 and CDR2 are MGHDK and SYGVNS. The CDR3 covers 14 residues. The CDR3 sequence is CASRRGAASDTQYF.

The chain links TRBV5-1 to TRBJ1-4; TCRdb lists TRBD1, though no DNA is available to test this call. CDR3 length: 18 residues. The germline CDR1 and CDR2 sequences are SGHRS and YFSETQ. The CDR3 is CASSLERPGRAPREKLFF.

V is TRBV27 and J is TRBJ2-7; TCRdb gives TRBD1 as the D gene, but with no DNA this cannot be confirmed. The CDR3 contains 14 residues. CDR1 is MNHEY, CDR2 SMNVEV, per germline (reference sequence). Here the CDR3 reads CASSPPSAAYEQYF.

The chain recombines TRBV4-2 with TRBJ1-2; absent DNA, TCRdb's TRBD1 call cannot be checked. Germline lookup yields CDR1 LGHNA and CDR2 YNFKEQ. The CDR3 is 14 residues long. The CDR3 spells CASSQEGQGYGYTF.

The CDR3: CASSEGWGYTF. The chain has TRBV6-1 and TRBJ1-2. Germline V gene data show CDR1 as MNHNS and CDR2 as SASEGT. The CDR3 is 11 residues long.

The rearrangement uses TRBV7-6 and TRBJ2-4; TCRdb designates TRBD2, a call that cannot be tested without DNA. The V gene's germline CDR1 is SGHVS and CDR2 FNYEAQ. The CDR3 runs 13 residues. CDR3 residues: CASSFQRGNIQYF.

The chain has TRBV5-6 and TRBJ2-2. The V gene's germline CDR1 is SGHDT and CDR2 YYEEEE. The CDR3 covers 14 residues. The CDR3: CASSLLKGTGELFF.

The gene calls are TRBV12-3 or TRBV12-4 and TRBJ1-1; as DNA is missing, the TRBD1 call by TCRdb cannot be tested. The CDR3 loop spans 16 amino acids. This CDR3 is CASITQGGWLNTEAFF.

J is TRBJ2-1 and V is TRBV28; lacking DNA, the TRBD1 call made by TCRdb goes unchecked. The CDR3 runs 14 residues. Per germline, CDR1 MDHEN and CDR2 SYDVKM. CDR3 protein: CASSLQGMYNEQFF.

The CDR3 loop is CASSPLGGFNNEQFF. J is TRBJ2-1 and V is TRBV18. This CDR3 region has 15 residues. Germline V gene data show CDR1 as KGHSH and CDR2 as LQKENI.

The V and J genes are TRBV19 and TRBJ1-2; TCRdb calls TRBD1, which cannot be checked without DNA. CDR3 length: 13 residues. Germline-derived CDR1 and CDR2 are LNHDA and SQIVND (reference sequence). CDR3 amino acids: CASVSWGNYGYTF.

This chain links TRBV5-5 with TRBJ1-1. CDR1 is SGHKS, CDR2 YYEKEE, per germline (reference sequence). This CDR3 contains 15 residues. The CDR3 sequence is CASSLVQRRNTEAFF.